A few counts support the clone carrying this T cell receptor (beta chain). A read error may account for a junction end that differs from germline. This sample was included in a study of identical twins. TCRdb re-analysed the 5' RACE reads in MiXCR, keeping a single row per CDR3 protein. The sample consists of about 240,000 distinct CDR3 sequences, 7% to 8.5% of them appearing once. These data also formed part of another study, on yellow fever vaccine responses in identical twins.

Sequencing was performed on CD8+ T cells sorted from blood. This TCR derives from a young woman in good health.

The DNA for the CDR3 is TGTGCCAGCAGCGCGCCGGGACTAGCGGGAGGGTTGGACTTC. This encodes CASSAPGLAGGLDF. The rearrangement uses TRBV9 and TRBJ2-7, with 16 bases lining up with TRBD2. The germline CDR1 and CDR2 sequences are SGDLS and YYNGEE. This CDR3 is built from 14 residues.